This passage covers 20 T cell receptor beta chains from one sample sequenced in a study of T cell changes during pregnancy in multiple sclerosis. The protocol was immunoSEQ multiplex PCR, while the TCRdb copy is restricted to in-frame clones and leaves out a portion. This repertoire shows under 75,000 clones, more than 90% found once; its top ten account for about 2.3%. The material sequenced was peripheral blood, taken in the first trimester of pregnancy. The receptor set was obtained from a female donor with multiple sclerosis, enrolled in a pregnancy study.

The CDR3 nucleotides read TGTGCCAGCAGCCGAGGGGGCCGGGAGACCCAGTACTTC. This translates into CASSRGGRETQYF. This chain joins TRBV11-1 and TRBJ2-5; 7 bases are shared with TRBD1. CDR1 and CDR2 (germline): SGHAT, FQDESV (reference sequence). After removal of 5 bases from V and 5 bases from J, the junction contained 5 bases not matched to a gene. This CDR3 comprises 13 residues.

The chain employs TRBV5-1 and TRBJ2-7; D possibly corresponds to TRBD1 (5 bases). CDR3 length: 11 amino acids. Trimming took 0 bases from V and 7 from J, leaving 5 bases between them. Looked up from germline, CDR1 is SGHRS and CDR2 is YFSETQ. CDR3 nucleotide sequence: TGCGCCAGCAGCTTGGGACAGGAGCAGTACTTC. This encodes CASSLGQEQYF. Supplemented by reference TRBV5-1 and TRBJ2-7, the full variable domain reads KAGVTQTPRYLIKTRGQQVTLSCSPISGHRSVSWYQQTPGQGLQFLFEYFSETQRNKGNFPGRFSGRQFSNSRSEMNVSTLELGDSALYLCASSLGQEQYFGPGTRLTVT.

CDR3 coding DNA: TGTGCCAGCAGCAGCGGGGACAGGGTCTCCTACGAGCAGTACTTC. This translates into CASSSGDRVSYEQYF. The rearrangement links TRBV5-5 to TRBJ2-7, with TRBD1 identical over 9 bases. The CDR3 loop spans 15 amino acids. The germline V gene encodes CDR1 SGHKS and CDR2 YYEKEE (reference sequence). V trimming: 4 bases; J trimming: 0 bases; junction bases outside the gene matches: 5.

The V call is TRBV7-6, the J call TRBJ2-7, with 7 bases identical to TRBD2. Germline-derived CDR1 and CDR2 are SGHVS and FNYEAQ. The V gene end was trimmed by 2 bases and the J gene end by 7 bases; junction bases not matched to a gene: 8. CDR3 length equals 14 residues. The CDR3 DNA reads as TGTGCCAGCAGCTTACTCGCGGGAGAGGGGGAGCAGTACTTC. Amino acids: CASSLLAGEGEQYF.

The J gene is TRBJ1-1, the V gene TRBV5-1; no definite D call. V was pared by 3 bases and J by 10 bases, with 13 bases between. The germline CDR1 and CDR2 sequences are SGHRS and YFSETQ. This CDR3 has 12 residues. CDR3 residues: CASSSTEVVAFF. As DNA, the CDR3 is TGCGCCAGCAGCTCCACAGAAGTAGTAGCTTTCTTT. Together with reference TRBV5-1 and TRBJ1-1, the CDR3 gives the full variable domain: KAGVTQTPRYLIKTRGQQVTLSCSPISGHRSVSWYQQTPGQGLQFLFEYFSETQRNKGNFPGRFSGRQFSNSRSEMNVSTLELGDSALYLCASSSTEVVAFFGQGTRLTVV.

Only a few counts were recorded for this clone. The chain recombines TRBV7-7 with TRBJ2-5; 7 nucleotides align to TRBD1. CDR3 length equals 15 residues. V shed 5 bases and J 1 base; nucleotides not matched to a gene: 7. CDR1 SSHAT and CDR2 FNYEAQ come from the germline V gene (reference sequence). This CDR3 reads CASSPTGFGQETQYF. DNA for the CDR3: TGTGCCAGCAGCCCGACAGGGTTTGGCCAAGAGACCCAGTACTTC.

The chain has TRBV7-2 and TRBJ2-1; D remains unclear. Germline-derived CDR1 and CDR2 are SGHTA and FQGNSA. Trimming shortened V by 6 bases and J by 0 bases, and 12 bases separated the two germline ends. This CDR3 is 15 amino acids long. DNA for the CDR3: TGTGCCAGCAGGCAGACTGGAAGCTCCTACAATGAGCAGTTCTTC. As protein: CASRQTGSSYNEQFF. Based on the CDR3 plus reference TRBV7-2 and TRBJ2-1, the full variable domain is GAGVSQSPSNKVTEKGKDVELRCDPISGHTALYWYRQSLGQGLEFLIYFQGNSAPDKSGLPSDRFSAERTGGSVSTLTIQRTQQEDSAVYLCASRQTGSSYNEQFFGPGTRLTVL.

In its sample, this clone was seen a few times. This sequence joins TRBV30 and TRBJ1-6; D is undetermined. The CDR3 runs 14 residues. Germline CDR1 is GTSNPN and CDR2 is SVGIG (reference sequence). V shed 3 bases and J shed 7 bases, with 13 bases lying between them. CDR3 DNA sequence: TGTGCCTGGAGCCGGGCGGGGAACAATTCACCCCTCCACTTT. It codes for CAWSRAGNNSPLHF.

The chain uses TRBV29-1 and TRBJ1-5; TRBD1 might be the D (5 bases). The V end lost 4 bases, the J end lost 5 bases, and 12 bases lay between the germline ends. The CDR3 is made up of 13 amino acids. In germline, CDR1 is SQVTM, CDR2 ANQGSEA. CDR3 region: CSVAMGGDQPQHF. Written as DNA, the CDR3 is TGCAGCGTTGCTATGGGGGGGGATCAGCCCCAGCATTTT.

This rearrangement joins TRBV30 to TRBJ1-6, with 7 bases lining up with TRBD1. Germline V gives CDR1 GTSNPN, CDR2 SVGIG (reference sequence). Unmatched junction bases numbered 5, after V lost 0 bases and J lost 9 bases. The CDR3 is 14 amino acids. Here the CDR3 DNA reads TGTGCCTGGAGTGTACTCCAGGGGGTTTCACCCCTCCACTTT. This sequence encodes CAWSVLQGVSPLHF.

The chain has TRBV5-4 and TRBJ2-7; TRBD2 is a possible D gene (6 bases). Per the germline V gene, CDR1 is SGHNT and CDR2 is YYREEE (reference sequence). V lost 2 bases and J 0 bases, leaving 9 bases between the germline ends. CDR3 size: 14 residues. The CDR3 loop is CASSLGTSSYEQYF. CDR3 DNA sequence: TGTGCCAGCAGCTTAGGGACTTCCTCCTACGAGCAGTACTTC.

The chain recombines TRBV27 with TRBJ1-5; 9 bases are shared with TRBD1. Germline V gene data show CDR1 as MNHEY and CDR2 as SMNVEV (reference sequence). This CDR3 comprises 15 residues. The junction had 6 bases not matched to a gene; V was cut back by 3 bases and J by 6 bases. CDR3 nucleotides: TGTGCCAGCAGTTTCCGGACAGGGGATGGTCAGCCCCAGCATTTT. Its translation: CASSFRTGDGQPQHF.

The rearrangement joins TRBV19 to TRBJ1-2; a possible D gene is TRBD1 (6 bases). CDR3 length: 11 amino acids. Per the germline V gene, CDR1 is LNHDA and CDR2 is SQIVND (reference sequence). Trimming stripped 8 bases from V and 8 bases from J, with 12 bases between. The CDR3 spells CASGKGQGYTF. Written as DNA, the CDR3 is TGTGCCAGTGGGAAGGGACAAGGCTACACCTTC.

The rearrangement joins TRBV28 to TRBJ2-5; the match to TRBD1 covers 8 bases. The CDR3 consists of 14 residues. CDR1 and CDR2 from the germline V gene are MDHEN and SYDVKM. The ends lost 6 bases at V and 5 bases at J; junction bases unmatched: 8. CDR3 DNA: TGTGCCAGCAGCCACAGTAGGACAGGGGAGACCCAGTACTTC. The encoded protein is CASSHSRTGETQYF.

The chain recombines TRBV5-8 with TRBJ2-2; D not resolved. There are 14 residues in the CDR3. The V gene lost 2 bases and the J gene lost 1 base, with 6 bases spanning the gap. Germline CDR1 and CDR2: SGHTS and YDEGEE. As DNA, the CDR3 is TGTGCCAGCAGCTTTTCAGAGAACACCGGGGAGCTGTTTTTT. Protein product: CASSFSENTGELFF.

The chain employs TRBV10-3 and TRBJ2-2, with 8 bases aligning to TRBD2. This CDR3 has 16 residues. Germline values: CDR1 ENHRY, CDR2 SYGVKD. J gave up 2 bases and V 4 bases, and 6 bases lay outside the gene matches. The CDR3 spells CAISAGSGSNTGELFF. Here the CDR3 DNA reads TGTGCCATCAGTGCGGGGAGCGGGAGTAACACCGGGGAGCTGTTTTTT.

This clone has only a few counts. The rearrangement links TRBV6-7 to TRBJ1-2; D gene ambiguous. TRBV6-7 carries the ORF label, with uncertain function. The ends were cut back, 5 bases at V and 8 bases at J, with 15 bases in the middle. The CDR3 is 13 amino acids. CDR3 nucleotides: TGTGCCAGCAGTGGCGTATCAGGAGGGGGCTACACCTTC. Translation gives CASSGVSGGGYTF.

This chain links TRBV28 with TRBJ2-1; TRBD1 matches 8 bases. The germline V gene encodes CDR1 MDHEN and CDR2 SYDVKM. Trimming removed 5 bases from V and 7 bases from J; junction bases left unmatched: 10. This CDR3 is built from 15 residues. CDR3 protein: CASSPHRGVRNEQFF. CDR3 in DNA: TGTGCCAGCAGTCCCCACAGGGGGGTTCGGAATGAGCAGTTCTTC. Full variable domain (rest looked up from reference TRBV28 and TRBJ2-1): DVKVTQSSRYLVKRTGEKVFLECVQDMDHENMFWYRQDPGLGLRLIYFSYDVKMKEKGDIPEGYSVSREKKERFSLILESASTNQTSMYLCASSPHRGVRNEQFFGPGTRLTVL.

In DNA form, the CDR3 reads TGTGCCAGCAGTTACTCACGGGACGCGGGGGGAGGGCAGTATTTT. Translating it yields CASSYSRDAGGGQYF. The chain joins TRBV6-5 to TRBJ2-3, with TRBD2 matching over 8 bases. The CDR3 runs to 15 residues. Unmatched junction bases numbered 10, after V lost 0 bases and J lost 11 bases. The V gene's germline CDR1 is MNHEY and CDR2 SVGAGI.

This chain links TRBV15 with TRBJ1-4, with 9 bases lining up with TRBD1. V gave up 0 bases and J gave up 8 bases; unmatched junction bases: 7. Germline CDR1 LNHNV, CDR2 YYDKDF (reference sequence). The CDR3 loop spans 16 amino acids. CDR3 bases: TGTGCCACCAGCAGAGATCGACAGGGGACAGGGGAAAAACTGTTTTTT. It yields the protein CATSRDRQGTGEKLFF.